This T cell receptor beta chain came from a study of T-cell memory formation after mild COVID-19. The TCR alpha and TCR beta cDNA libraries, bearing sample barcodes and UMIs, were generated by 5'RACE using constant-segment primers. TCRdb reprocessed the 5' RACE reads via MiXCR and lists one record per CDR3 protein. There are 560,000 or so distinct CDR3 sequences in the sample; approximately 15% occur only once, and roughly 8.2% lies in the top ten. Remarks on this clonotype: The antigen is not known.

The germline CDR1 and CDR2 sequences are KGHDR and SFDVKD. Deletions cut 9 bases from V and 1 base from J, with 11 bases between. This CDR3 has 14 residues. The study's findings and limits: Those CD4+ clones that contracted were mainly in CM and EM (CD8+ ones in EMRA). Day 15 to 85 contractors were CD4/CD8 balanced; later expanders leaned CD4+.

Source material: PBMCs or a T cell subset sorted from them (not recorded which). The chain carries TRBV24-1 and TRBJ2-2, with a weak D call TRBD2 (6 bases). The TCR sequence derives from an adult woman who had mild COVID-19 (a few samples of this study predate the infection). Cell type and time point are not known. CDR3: CATRPGENTGELFF. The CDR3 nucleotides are TGTGCCACCCGGCCGGGGGAGAACACCGGGGAGCTGTTTTTT.